The entry below gives a single T cell receptor beta chain sequence along with its context. Its matching antigen is unknown. The source of the sample is a study of T cells in Graves' hyperthyroidism and ophthalmopathy. Whole-study context: Before any treatment, at initial diagnosis, peripheral blood was collected. Study-level findings and limits: Ophthalmopathy stood apart from stable hyperthyroidism in a 13 V-J model. Ophthalmopathy was predicted by the model a median of approximately 6 months ahead of onset.

The CDR3 sequence is 13 residues long. Trimming removed 2 bases at V and 4 bases at J, with 9 bases between. Germline V gene data show CDR1 as GTSNPN and CDR2 as SVGIG (reference sequence). Amplification targeted TCR beta CDR3 regions from RNA transcripts. HTBI primers were the set used in a first-round RT-PCR of the TCR CDR3. Via MiXCR, TCRdb re-called the multiplex PCR reads, giving one row per CDR3 protein. The profile covers roughly 360,000 distinct CDR3 sequences, with 13% appearing a single time and less than 25% taken by the ten largest. Patients aged 18 to 65 had newly diagnosed hyperthyroidism of under 2 months' duration.

The J gene is TRBJ1-5, the V gene TRBV30; no reliable D call. The specimen was blood. This TCR derives from a man aged 25-45 years with Graves' hyperthyroidism that later progressed to Graves' ophthalmopathy. CDR3 protein: CAWSRRFNQPQHF. CDR3 coding DNA: TGTGCCTGGAGTCGACGCTTTAATCAGCCCCAGCATTTT.